This passage covers 13 T cell receptor beta chains from one sample sequenced in a study of long-term antiretroviral therapy in people with HIV. An immunoSEQ assay, version v3.0, was performed at survey level. Some clones are missing from TCRdb's copy, which holds only in-frame ones; the method was immunoSEQ multiplex PCR. The sample includes 20,000 to 30,000 clones, about nine tenths of them seen just once. The starting material was unsorted PBMCs, obtained 1.8 years before starting antiretroviral therapy. These TCRs come from a man over 45 with HIV.

The CDR3 here is CASSQQKGGRQPQHF. CDR3 nucleotides: TGCGCCAGCAGCCAACAGAAGGGGGGGCGGCAGCCCCAGCATTTT. The chain carries TRBV4-1 and TRBJ1-5, with D maybe TRBD1 (6 bases). The CDR3 spans 15 residues. The V gene's germline CDR1 is MGHRA and CDR2 YSYEKL. Trimming took 2 bases from V and 7 from J, leaving 15 bases between them.

V usage is TRBV6-6 and J usage is TRBJ2-2; D is unresolved. The length of the CDR3 is 15 residues. Germline V gene lookup returns CDR1 MNHNY and CDR2 SVGAGI (reference sequence). The V end lost 1 base, the J end lost 7 bases, and 13 bases lay between the germline ends. CDR3 nucleotides: TGTGCCAGCAGTTACTATGAGGAATTCGACGGGGAGCTGTTTTTT. It specifies CASSYYEEFDGELFF.

The chain employs TRBV7-6 and TRBJ2-7; 8 bases are shared with TRBD1. The CDR3 covers 12 residues. Trimming removed 8 bases from V and 4 bases from J; junction bases left unmatched: 4. Germline values: CDR1 SGHVS, CDR2 FNYEAQ. The CDR3 loop reads CASSGQGYEQYF. In DNA form, the CDR3 reads TGTGCCAGCTCAGGACAGGGTTACGAGCAGTACTTC.

The rearrangement links TRBV7-3 to TRBJ1-2, with D perhaps TRBD1 (6 bases). With 4 bases removed from V and 4 bases from J, the gap between germline ends came to 10 bases. Germline values: CDR1 SGHTA, CDR2 FQGTGA. This CDR3 has 13 residues. The CDR3 DNA follows: TGTGCCAGCAGCTCGTCAGGGGTCTATGGCTACACCTTC. This encodes CASSSSGVYGYTF. The whole variable domain, filled in from reference TRBV7-3 and TRBJ1-2, reads GAGVSQTPSNKVTEKGKYVELRCDPISGHTALYWYRQSLGQGPEFLIYFQGTGAADDSGLPNDRFFAVRPEGSVSTLKIQRTERGDSAVYLCASSSSGVYGYTFGSGTRLTVV.

This chain joins TRBV7-8 and TRBJ1-1, with D unclear. This CDR3 comprises 13 residues. Germline V gene data show CDR1 as SGHVS and CDR2 as FQNEAQ. Trimming cost V 1 base and J 0 bases, with 3 bases left between them. Here the CDR3 DNA reads TGTGCCAGCAGCTTAGGGATGAACACTGAAGCTTTCTTT. This translates into CASSLGMNTEAFF.

DNA for the CDR3: TGCGCCAGCAGCGAGAGACAGTTCGCGAACACCGGGGAGCTGTTTTTT. Amino acid sequence: CASSERQFANTGELFF. This chain uses TRBV5-1 with TRBJ2-2; maybe TRBD1 (5 bases). CDR1 is SGHRS, CDR2 YFSETQ, per germline. The CDR3 runs 16 residues. Trimming shortened V by 4 bases and J by 0 bases, and 13 bases separated the two germline ends.

The chain has TRBV7-8 and TRBJ1-5; D gene uncertain. The V end was cut by 9 bases, the J end by 0 bases, with 9 bases between. In germline, CDR1 is SGHVS, CDR2 FQNEAQ. This CDR3 spans 13 amino acids. CDR3 sequence (DNA): TGTGCCAGTCAGATGTATAGCAATCAGCCCCAGCATTTT. Translating it yields CASQMYSNQPQHF.

The chain joins TRBV5-1 to TRBJ2-1, with TRBD1 identical over 10 bases. Germline V gives CDR1 SGHRS, CDR2 YFSETQ. The CDR3 is made up of 14 amino acids. V dropped 4 bases and J dropped 4; count of bases not matched to a gene: 2. The CDR3 bases are TGCGCCAGCAGCGGACAGGGGGGGTACAATGAGCAGTTCTTC. It is translated as CASSGQGGYNEQFF.

The rearrangement links TRBV4-2 to TRBJ2-3, with TRBD2 matching 8 bases. The CDR3 totals 18 residues. CDR1 is LGHNA, CDR2 YNFKEQ, per germline. The V segment lost 1 base and the J segment 1 base; nucleotides outside the gene matches: 10. The CDR3 protein is CASSQGTSGLWGTDTQYF. The CDR3, as DNA: TGTGCCAGCAGCCAAGGAACTAGCGGACTATGGGGCACAGATACGCAGTATTTT.

This clone showed up just once. The chain employs TRBV6-6 and TRBJ2-3; 7 bases agree with TRBD2. The V and J ends lost 5 bases and 4 bases, in that order; junction bases with no gene match: 12. CDR3 length: 16 amino acids. Per germline, CDR1 MNHNY and CDR2 SVGAGI (reference sequence). In DNA, the CDR3 is TGTGCCAGCAGTCCCGCGGGAGCTGGGTGGGCAGATACGCAGTATTTT. Protein sequence: CASSPAGAGWADTQYF.

DNA for the CDR3: TGTGCCAGCAGCGCCCGATTTGGGGGGGAAGAGACCCAGTACTTC. It translates to CASSARFGGEETQYF. The chain combines TRBV9 with TRBJ2-5, with 7 bases aligning to TRBD2. CDR1 is SGDLS and CDR2 is YYNGEE in the germline V gene. The CDR3 runs to 15 residues. J lost 3 bases, V lost 3 bases, and 8 bases had no gene match. The full variable domain, rest sourced from reference TRBV9 and TRBJ2-5, is DSGVTQTPKHLITATGQRVTLRCSPRSGDLSVYWYQQSLDQGLQFLIQYYNGEERAKGNILERFSAQQFPDLHSELNLSSLELGDSALYFCASSARFGGEETQYFGPGTRLLVL.

The chain joins TRBV14 to TRBJ2-1, with TRBD1 matching 7 bases. The CDR3 is 14 residues long. CDR1 and CDR2 (germline): SGHDN, FVKESK. V trimming: 5 bases; J trimming: 4 bases; junction bases outside the gene matches: 5. The CDR3 coding sequence is TGTGCCAGCAGCGGAAGGGGACAGTACAATGAGCAGTTCTTC. Amino acid sequence: CASSGRGQYNEQFF.

By sample fraction, this clone is medium-sized. The chain recombines TRBV29-1 with TRBJ2-2; 11 nucleotides agree with TRBD1. CDR1 is SQVTM, CDR2 ANQGSEA, per germline. The CDR3 totals 16 residues. V trimming: 6 bases; J trimming: 5 bases; junction bases outside the gene matches: 11. Written as DNA, the CDR3 is TGCAGCGTCCTCGGAAGGACAGGGGGCCCTACCGGGGAGCTGTTTTTT. Amino acid sequence: CSVLGRTGGPTGELFF.